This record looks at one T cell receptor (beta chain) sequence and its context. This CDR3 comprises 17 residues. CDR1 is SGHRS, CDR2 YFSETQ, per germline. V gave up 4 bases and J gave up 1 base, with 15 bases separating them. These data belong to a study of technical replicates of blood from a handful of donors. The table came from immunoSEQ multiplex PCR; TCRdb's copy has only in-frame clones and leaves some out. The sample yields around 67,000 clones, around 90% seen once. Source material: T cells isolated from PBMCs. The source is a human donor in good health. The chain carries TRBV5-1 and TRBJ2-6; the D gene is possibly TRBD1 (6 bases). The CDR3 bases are TGCGCCAGCAGCGGCCCGGGACAAGTTTCTGGGGCCAACGTCCTGACTTTC. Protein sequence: CASSGPGQVSGANVLTF.